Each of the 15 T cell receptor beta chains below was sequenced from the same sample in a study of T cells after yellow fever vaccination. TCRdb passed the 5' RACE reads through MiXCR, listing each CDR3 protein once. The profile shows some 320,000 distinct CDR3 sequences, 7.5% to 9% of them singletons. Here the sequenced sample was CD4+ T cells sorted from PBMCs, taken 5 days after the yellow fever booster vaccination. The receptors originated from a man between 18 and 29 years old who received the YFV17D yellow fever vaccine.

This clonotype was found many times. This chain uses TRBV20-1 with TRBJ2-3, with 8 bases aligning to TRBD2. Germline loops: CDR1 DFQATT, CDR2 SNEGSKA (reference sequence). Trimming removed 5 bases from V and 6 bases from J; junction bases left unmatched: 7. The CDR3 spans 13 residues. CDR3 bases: TGCAGTGCTCGTAAAGCGGGGGTGGATACGCAGTATTTT. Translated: CSARKAGVDTQYF.

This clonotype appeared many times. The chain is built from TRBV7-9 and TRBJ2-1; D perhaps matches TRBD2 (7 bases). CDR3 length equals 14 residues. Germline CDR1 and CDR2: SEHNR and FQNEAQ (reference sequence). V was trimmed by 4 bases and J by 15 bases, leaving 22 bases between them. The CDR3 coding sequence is TGTGCCAGCAGCTCCCTAGGGGGGGTTACGTCTCCGTTCTTC. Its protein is CASSSLGGVTSPFF.

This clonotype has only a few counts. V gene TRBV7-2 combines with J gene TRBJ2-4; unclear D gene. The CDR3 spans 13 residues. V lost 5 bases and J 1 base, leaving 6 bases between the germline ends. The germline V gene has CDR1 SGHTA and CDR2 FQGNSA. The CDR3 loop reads CASSPEAKNIQYF. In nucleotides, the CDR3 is TGTGCCAGCAGCCCCGAGGCCAAAAACATTCAGTACTTC.

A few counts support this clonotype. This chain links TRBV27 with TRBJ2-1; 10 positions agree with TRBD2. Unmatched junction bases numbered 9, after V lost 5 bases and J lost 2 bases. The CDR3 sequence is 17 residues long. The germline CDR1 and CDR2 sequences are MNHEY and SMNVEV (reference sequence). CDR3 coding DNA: TGTGCCAGCAGTCACGCCCTACTAGCGGGAACCTACAATGAGCAGTTCTTC. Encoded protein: CASSHALLAGTYNEQFF.

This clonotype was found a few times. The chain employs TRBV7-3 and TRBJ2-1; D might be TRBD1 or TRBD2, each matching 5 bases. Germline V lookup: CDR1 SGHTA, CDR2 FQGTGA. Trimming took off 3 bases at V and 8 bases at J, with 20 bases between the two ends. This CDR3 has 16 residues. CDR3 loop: CASSFVGTGQAHEQFF. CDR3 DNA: TGTGCCAGCAGCTTCGTCGGGACGGGTCAAGCCCATGAGCAGTTCTTC.

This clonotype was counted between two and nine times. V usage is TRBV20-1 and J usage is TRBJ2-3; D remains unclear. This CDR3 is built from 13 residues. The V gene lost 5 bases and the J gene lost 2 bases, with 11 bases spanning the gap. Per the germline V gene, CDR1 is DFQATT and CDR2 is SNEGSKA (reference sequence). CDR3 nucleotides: TGCAGTGCTGTCCGAAAAGACACAGATACGCAGTATTTT. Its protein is CSAVRKDTDTQYF.

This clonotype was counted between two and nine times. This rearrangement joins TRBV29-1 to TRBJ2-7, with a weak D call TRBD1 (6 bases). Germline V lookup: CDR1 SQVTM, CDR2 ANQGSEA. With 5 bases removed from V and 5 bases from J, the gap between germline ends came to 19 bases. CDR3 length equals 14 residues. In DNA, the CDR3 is TGCAGCGTTACAAATCCGATCACAGGGCACGAGCAGTACTTC. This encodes CSVTNPITGHEQYF.

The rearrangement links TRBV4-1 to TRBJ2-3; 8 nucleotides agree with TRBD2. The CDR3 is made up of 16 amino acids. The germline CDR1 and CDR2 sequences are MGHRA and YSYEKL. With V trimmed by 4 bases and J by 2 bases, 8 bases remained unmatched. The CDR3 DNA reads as TGCGCCAGCAGCCCCGGGGGGGTAGCGGTCACAGATACGCAGTATTTT. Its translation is CASSPGGVAVTDTQYF.

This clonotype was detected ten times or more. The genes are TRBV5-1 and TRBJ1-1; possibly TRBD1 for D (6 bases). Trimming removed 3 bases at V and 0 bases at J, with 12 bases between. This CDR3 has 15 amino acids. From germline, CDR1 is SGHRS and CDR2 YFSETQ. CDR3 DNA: TGCGCCAGCAGCTGGGTTGACAGGCTGAACACTGAAGCTTTCTTT. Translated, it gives CASSWVDRLNTEAFF.

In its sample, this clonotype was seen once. This CDR3 reads CAIQPGPRETQYF. The CDR3 region has the DNA TGTGCCATCCAACCGGGGCCCAGGGAGACCCAGTACTTC. The chain recombines TRBV5-4 with TRBJ2-5; either TRBD1 or TRBD2 may supply D (5 bases each). The ends were cut back, 9 bases at V and 5 bases at J, with 17 bases in the middle. This CDR3 has 13 amino acids. The germline V gene encodes CDR1 SGHNT and CDR2 YYREEE (reference sequence).

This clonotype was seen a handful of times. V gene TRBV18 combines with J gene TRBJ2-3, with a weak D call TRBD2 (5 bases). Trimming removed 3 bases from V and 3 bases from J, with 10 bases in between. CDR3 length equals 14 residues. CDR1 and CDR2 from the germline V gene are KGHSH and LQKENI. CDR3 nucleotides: TGTGCCAGCTCACCCGCCCAGCGGACAGATACGCAGTATTTT. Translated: CASSPAQRTDTQYF.

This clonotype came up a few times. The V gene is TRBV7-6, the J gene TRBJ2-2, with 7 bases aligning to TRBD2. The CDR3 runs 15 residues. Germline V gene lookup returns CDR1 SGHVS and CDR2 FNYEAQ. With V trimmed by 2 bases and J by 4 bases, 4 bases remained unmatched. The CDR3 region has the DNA TGTGCCAGCAGCTTAAGTCCTAGCGGCACCGGGGAGCTGTTTTTT. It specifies CASSLSPSGTGELFF.

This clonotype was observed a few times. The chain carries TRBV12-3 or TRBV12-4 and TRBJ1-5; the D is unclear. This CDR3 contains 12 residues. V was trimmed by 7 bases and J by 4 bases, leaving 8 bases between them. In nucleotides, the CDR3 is TGTGCCAGCACTATTATGAATCAGCCCCAGCATTTT. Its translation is CASTIMNQPQHF.

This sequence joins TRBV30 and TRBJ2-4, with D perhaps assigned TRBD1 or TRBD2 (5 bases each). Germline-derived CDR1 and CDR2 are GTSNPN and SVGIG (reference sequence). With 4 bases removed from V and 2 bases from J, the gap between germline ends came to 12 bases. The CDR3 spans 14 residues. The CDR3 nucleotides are TGTGCCTGGAAAGTTGGGGGAACCAAAAACATTCAGTACTTC. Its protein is CAWKVGGTKNIQYF.

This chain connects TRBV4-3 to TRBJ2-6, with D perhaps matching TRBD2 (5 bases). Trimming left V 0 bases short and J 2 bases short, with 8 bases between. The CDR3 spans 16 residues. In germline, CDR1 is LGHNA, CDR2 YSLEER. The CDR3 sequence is CASSQDWTPGANVLTF. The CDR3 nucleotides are TGCGCCAGCAGCCAAGACTGGACTCCTGGGGCCAACGTCCTGACTTTC.